This TCR beta chain is from a study of siplizumab effects on memory and regulatory T cells. The study, taken as a whole, reports: For mappable alloreactive CD4+ clones, the mean Treg-derived fraction was 68.8% with siplizumab and 25% to 30% in controls. Naive T cells appeared more varied than memory cells and looked like key alloresponse contributors. The authors did not confirm suppressive function in proliferating Tregs from siplizumab cultures. Roughly 75-96% of proliferating CD4+ or CD8+ clones lacked an assignable naive or memory phenotype.

Between the trimmed V and J ends, which lost 1 base and 3 bases, there was a span of 14 bases. Germline CDR1 SGDLS, CDR2 YYNGEE. The CDR3 totals 15 residues. With regard to this clone: No antigen is known for it.

The protocol was immunoSEQ multiplex PCR, while the TCRdb copy is restricted to in-frame clones and leaves out a portion. This table has tens of thousands of clones, approximately 94% appearing once. The specimen sequenced was CD8+ T cells sorted from blood. The J gene is TRBJ2-7, the V gene TRBV9; D unclear. The source is a human donor in good health. The CDR3 DNA is TGTGCCAGCAGCGTAAAACAAGACTTCGACTACGAGCAGTACTTC. It encodes CASSVKQDFDYEQYF.